Sequencing of this T cell receptor (beta chain) was carried out in a study of STAT5B mutations in CD4+ large granular lymphocyte leukemia. General study results and limits: TRBV06-family usage was enriched in top patient clones (8/27) versus controls (2/35). Patient CD4-sorted repertoires stayed more clonal than healthy ones after leukemic-clone removal. 25% of private leukemic clonotypes occurred rarely in other patients' non-leukemic repertoires.

Sequenced by immunoSEQ multiplex PCR; TCRdb stores in-frame clones only, minus some. In the table there are about 36,000 clones, 65% to 80% of which are singletons. Germline loops: CDR1 SGDLS, CDR2 YYNGEE. V lost 4 bases, J lost 1 base, and 8 bases stayed unmatched. CDR3 length: 15 amino acids. This clone has only one observation. The antigen remains unidentified. The chain combines TRBV9 with TRBJ2-7, with 7 bases matching TRBD2. The specimen sequenced was CD4+ T cells from blood buffy coats. This sequence originates from a human donor in good health. CDR3 protein: CASSPTASGSYEQYF. CDR3 nucleotides: TGTGCCAGCAGCCCCACGGCTAGCGGTTCCTACGAGCAGTACTTC.